The clone carrying this T cell receptor beta chain was recorded a few times. Antigen: not known. This sample stems from a study of cytomegalovirus exposure and HLA in healthy donors. Broader study findings: It was only CMV serostatus that was available as immune exposure information.

The PCR was carried out with 60 Vbeta primers and 13 Jbeta primers. Profiling relied on immunoSEQ multiplex PCR, and the TCRdb table lists in-frame clones only, not all of them. The repertoire holds about 110,000 clones, around 66% seen once, with 7.5% to 9% in the top ten. The clonotype was recovered from a man aged 18 to 29 in good health and CMV-seropositive. Sequenced sample: PBMCs.

The CDR3 nucleotides read TGTGCCAGTAGTAATTCACAGGTACCCCAAGAGACCCAGTACTTC. Protein product: CASSNSQVPQETQYF. This chain joins TRBV19 and TRBJ2-5; D might be TRBD1 (5 bases). The CDR3 consists of 15 residues. Germline lookup yields CDR1 LNHDA and CDR2 SQIVND (reference sequence). Deletions cut 4 bases from V and 1 base from J, with 13 bases between. The full variable domain, rest sourced from reference TRBV19 and TRBJ2-5, is DGGITQSPKYLFRKEGQNVTLSCEQNLNHDAMYWYRQDPGQGLRLIYYSQIVNDFQKGDIAEGYSVSREKKESFPLTVTSAQKNPTAFYLCASSNSQVPQETQYFGPGTRLLVL.